These T cell receptor beta chains were read from a single sample in a study of T cell responses to AZD1222 COVID-19 vaccine. Libraries were prepared by immunoSEQ multiplex PCR; TCRdb keeps only in-frame clonotypes and omits some of them. There are approximately 160,000 clones in the sample; about 87% occur only once, and 3% to 4% lies in the top ten. The specimen was peripheral blood, collected on day 0 of MenACWY control vaccination. Source of these receptors: an adult in good health. Each CDR3 is given with its conserved first and last residue. The order of the fields is clone size, V gene, D gene, J gene, CDR3 protein, CDR3 DNA. The D gene is left open where the match is weak. Clone sizes are given selectively: once, few, many, or a class where the clone is expanded.

-	TRBV4-3	-	TRBJ1-1	CASSQATWNTEAFF	TGCGCCAGCAGCCAAGCGACCTGGAACACTGAAGCTTTCTTT
-	TRBV7-6	-	TRBJ1-1	CASSWNTEAFF	TGTGCCAGCAGCTGGAACACTGAAGCTTTCTTT
-	TRBV6-5	-	TRBJ2-3	CASGRGSTDTQYF	TGTGCCAGCGGTAGGGGTAGCACAGATACGCAGTATTTT
few	TRBV25-1	TRBD2	TRBJ2-1	CASSVSAGASEQFF	TGTGCCAGCAGTGTCTCTGCGGGAGCCTCTGAGCAGTTCTTC
few	TRBV7-2	-	TRBJ1-3	CASSSFGQASGNTIYF	TGTGCCAGCAGCTCCTTCGGGCAGGCCTCTGGAAACACCATATATTTT
-	TRBV3-1/TRBV3-2	TRBD1	TRBJ1-1	CASSQTGETEAFF	TGTGCCAGCAGCCAAACAGGGGAGACTGAAGCTTTCTTT
-	TRBV27	TRBD1	TRBJ1-1	CASRWGQKNTEAFF	TGTGCCAGCAGATGGGGACAGAAAAACACTGAAGCTTTCTTT
-	TRBV7-8	-	TRBJ2-3	CASSRDVSSTDTQYF	TGTGCCAGCAGCCGGGACGTCTCTAGCACAGATACGCAGTATTTT
once	TRBV3-1/TRBV3-2	TRBD1	TRBJ2-5	CASSPWQGVSSIQETQYF	TGTGCCAGCAGCCCTTGGCAGGGGGTATCGAGCATCCAAGAGACCCAGTACTTC
-	TRBV30	TRBD1	TRBJ1-1	CAWSPSGQGLEAFF	TGTGCCTGGAGTCCTTCTGGACAGGGCCTTGAAGCTTTCTTT
-	TRBV5-3	-	TRBJ1-6	CARSSILPALLHF	TGTGCCAGAAGCTCGATATTACCAGCACTCCTCCACTTT
-	TRBV7-9	TRBD1	TRBJ1-3	CASTPGQGLGNTIYF	TGTGCCAGCACCCCGGGACAGGGTCTCGGAAACACCATATATTTT
-	TRBV11-3	-	TRBJ1-2	CASSLRGGSGYTF	TGTGCCAGCAGCTTACGAGGTGGTTCCGGCTACACCTTC
-	TRBV29-1	TRBD2	TRBJ2-1	CSGTSELTNEQFF	TGCAGCGGGACTAGCGAACTAACCAATGAGCAGTTCTTC
-	TRBV29-1	-	TRBJ1-2	CSVEVGREGYTF	TGCAGCGTTGAGGTGGGGCGTGAGGGCTACACCTTC
-	TRBV6-1	-	TRBJ1-5	CASSVKGPDGFQPQHF	TGTGCCAGCAGTGTAAAAGGGCCGGACGGGTTTCAGCCCCAGCATTTT